The clone carrying this TCR beta chain was recorded many times. What it binds is not known. These data originate in a study of T cells in Graves' hyperthyroidism and ophthalmopathy. Overall study findings and caveats: Separating ophthalmopathy from stable hyperthyroidism was achieved by a 13 V-J model.

Diagnostic assessment was based on clinical symptoms, serum thyroxine and TRAb, thyroid ultrasound and orbital computed tomography. The germline gives CDR1 DFQATT, CDR2 SNEGSKA (reference sequence). The CDR3 runs to 17 residues. V shed 3 bases and J 5 bases; nucleotides not matched to a gene: 12. TCR beta CDR3 region amplification was performed from RNA transcripts. When the TCR CDR3 underwent first-round RT-PCR, the HTBI primer set was used. One entry per CDR3 protein results from TCRdb running MiXCR on the multiplex PCR reads. The sample lists 500,000 to 600,000 distinct CDR3 sequences, under 60% seen once, with under 20% in the top ten.

The receptor was derived from an adult woman with Graves' disease, either hyperthyroidism or ophthalmopathy (not recorded which). The rearrangement uses TRBV20-1 and TRBJ2-2; 10 positions agree with TRBD2. The sample comprised peripheral blood or thyroid tissue (not recorded which). The CDR3 DNA follows: TGCAGTGCTAGGGGGGTGGCTAGCGGGAGTCTAACCGGGGAGCTGTTTTTT. It codes for CSARGVASGSLTGELFF.